One and the same sample provided the 9 T cell receptor beta chains below, sequenced in a study of T cell responses to AZD1222 COVID-19 vaccine. The protocol was immunoSEQ multiplex PCR, while the TCRdb copy is restricted to in-frame clones and leaves out a portion. The sample consists of roughly 140,000 clones, 88% of them appearing once. The source was peripheral blood, collected on day 0 of AZD1222 vaccination. Receptors originate from an adult in good health.

The chain links TRBV7-2 to TRBJ1-1; possible D gene TRBD1, 5 bases. Trimming stripped 4 bases from V and 12 bases from J, with 24 bases between. Germline-derived CDR1 and CDR2 are SGHTA and FQGNSA. This CDR3 contains 15 residues. CDR3 residues: CASSSQTQGTSMSFF. The CDR3 DNA is TGTGCCAGCAGCTCCCAGACCCAGGGAACCTCCATGTCTTTCTTT.

This chain uses TRBV28 with TRBJ2-5, with D possibly TRBD2 on 6 matching bases. The ends were cut back, 5 bases at V and 6 bases at J, with 16 bases in the middle. From germline, CDR1 is MDHEN and CDR2 SYDVKM. CDR3 size: 14 residues. The CDR3 sequence is CASSLPGAQKTQYF. The CDR3 DNA follows: TGTGCCAGCAGTCTACCGGGAGCCCAGAAGACCCAGTACTTC.

This chain uses TRBV28 with TRBJ1-1; D gene ambiguous. CDR1 and CDR2 from the germline V gene are MDHEN and SYDVKM. This CDR3 has 12 residues. V shed 1 base and J shed 0 bases, with 0 bases lying between them. The CDR3 DNA is TGTGCCAGCAGTTTATTGAACACTGAAGCTTTCTTT. Its protein is CASSLLNTEAFF.

DNA for the CDR3: TGTGCCAGCTTACAGGGGGCAGCTAACTATGGCTACACCTTC. Its translation is CASLQGAANYGYTF. The chain uses TRBV28 and TRBJ1-2, with TRBD1 matching 9 bases. CDR3 length: 14 residues. Per the germline V gene, CDR1 is MDHEN and CDR2 is SYDVKM. Losses at the gene ends were 8 bases for V and 0 bases for J; bases not matched to a gene: 4.

This chain connects TRBV7-9 to TRBJ1-2, with D hard to call. The CDR3 is 12 residues long. V was clipped by 6 bases and J by 2 bases, with 7 bases between them. Germline CDR1 SEHNR, CDR2 FQNEAQ (reference sequence). The CDR3 sequence is CASRRGNYGYTF. DNA for the CDR3: TGTGCCAGCAGAAGAGGAAACTATGGCTACACCTTC.

CDR3 sequence: CASSAGLASDEQYF. The CDR3 region has the DNA TGTGCCAGCAGCGCCGGACTAGCGAGCGACGAGCAGTACTTC. The chain links TRBV9 to TRBJ2-7, with TRBD2 identical over 9 bases. The trim removed 3 bases at V and 5 bases at J, leaving 6 bases unmatched. CDR3 size: 14 residues. Looked up from germline, CDR1 is SGDLS and CDR2 is YYNGEE. Complete variable domain (other parts from reference TRBV9 and TRBJ2-7): DSGVTQTPKHLITATGQRVTLRCSPRSGDLSVYWYQQSLDQGLQFLIQYYNGEERAKGNILERFSAQQFPDLHSELNLSSLELGDSALYFCASSAGLASDEQYFGPGTRLTVT.

This sequence joins TRBV29-1 and TRBJ2-3; TRBD2 aligns across 7 bases. The CDR3 runs 13 residues. V was pared by 6 bases and J by 2 bases, with 5 bases of the junction left unmatched. The V gene's germline CDR1 is SQVTM and CDR2 ANQGSEA. The CDR3 loop is CSVPGTNTDTQYF. The CDR3 nucleotides read TGCAGCGTGCCCGGGACTAACACAGATACGCAGTATTTT.

This clone was counted a few times. The chain recombines TRBV11-2 with TRBJ2-1, with TRBD2 matching 7 bases. The CDR3 length is 14 residues. Germline lookup yields CDR1 SGHAT and CDR2 FQNNGV. Germline trimming cut 5 bases from V and 5 bases from J; bases unmatched to any gene: 6. In nucleotides, the CDR3 is TGTGCCAGCAGCCCAAGCGGGAACAACAATGAGCAGTTCTTC. Translation gives CASSPSGNNNEQFF.

This clone was detected once. The CDR3 coding sequence is TGTGCCAGCAGCTTAGCGTTACAGCCCATGGGCGAGCAGTACTTC. Translating it yields CASSLALQPMGEQYF. V usage is TRBV7-6 and J usage is TRBJ2-7; D ambiguous. The CDR3 extends over 15 amino acids. CDR1 is SGHVS, CDR2 FNYEAQ, per germline. Trimming shortened V by 0 bases and J by 6 bases, and 15 bases separated the two germline ends.